One sample yielded the 30 T cell receptor beta chains listed below, sequenced in a study of blood T cells in healthy people across ages. Combining a sample-barcoded 5' primer with a J-beta primer mix, a second PCR ran for about 6 to 12 cycles. One entry per CDR3 protein, called by TCRdb with MiXCR from the 5' RACE reads. The table shows around 870,000 distinct CDR3 sequences, with around 30% occurring only once. Source material: blood. The receptors were sampled from a woman over 75 in good health.

In this sample, this clonotype turned up many times. One junction end disagrees with the germline gene, perhaps due to a read error. This sequence joins TRBV27 and TRBJ2-1, with 8 bases identical to TRBD2. CDR1 and CDR2 from the germline V gene are MNHEY and SMNVEV (reference sequence). The CDR3 spans 13 residues. The CDR3 DNA is TGTGCCAGCAGCTTATCGGGGGGGAATGAGCAGTTCTTC. Its translation: CASSLSGGNEQFF.

The chain has TRBV9 and TRBJ2-3, with 11 bases lining up with TRBD1. V was pared by 3 bases and J by 4 bases, with 4 bases of the junction left unmatched. The CDR3 extends over 15 amino acids. CDR1 and CDR2 from the germline V gene are SGDLS and YYNGEE. CDR3 DNA: TGTGCCAGCAGCGCCGGACAGGGGGCCCCAGATACGCAGTATTTT. Translating gives CASSAGQGAPDTQYF.

The chain carries TRBV7-9 and TRBJ2-4, with 11 bases identical to TRBD2. The V segment lost 3 bases and the J segment 1 base; nucleotides outside the gene matches: 2. CDR1 and CDR2 (germline): SEHNR, FQNEAQ (reference sequence). CDR3 length equals 16 residues. The DNA for the CDR3 is TGTGCCAGCAGCTTGACTAGCGGGGAGGCCAAAAACATTCAGTACTTC. Protein: CASSLTSGEAKNIQYF.

This clonotype was counted at least ten times. V and J are TRBV18 and TRBJ1-1, with TRBD1 matching 8 bases. This CDR3 has 14 amino acids. Germline V lookup: CDR1 KGHSH, CDR2 LQKENI. V shed 5 bases, J shed 4 bases, and the junction held 6 bases outside the gene matches. CDR3 loop: CASSENTGGTEAFF. The DNA of the CDR3 is TGTGCCAGCTCAGAAAACACAGGGGGCACTGAAGCTTTCTTT.

This clonotype was seen many times. This CDR3 is CASSSGLGAYGYTF. The CDR3 nucleotides read TGCGCCAGCAGCTCGGGACTGGGGGCCTATGGCTACACCTTC. V is TRBV5-1 and J is TRBJ1-2; maybe TRBD1 (6 bases). The CDR3 runs to 14 residues. Trimming cost V 3 bases and J 4 bases, with 13 bases left between them. Germline V lookup: CDR1 SGHRS, CDR2 YFSETQ.

This clonotype was picked up many times. V usage is TRBV20-1 and J usage is TRBJ1-2; 7 bases match TRBD1. With 0 bases clipped from V and 3 bases from J, the junction kept 7 bases outside the gene matches. The germline gives CDR1 DFQATT, CDR2 SNEGSKA (reference sequence). CDR3 size: 15 residues. CDR3 residues: CSARDGSGTDYGYTF. The CDR3 DNA reads as TGCAGTGCTAGAGATGGTTCCGGGACAGACTATGGCTACACCTTC.

This clonotype was observed at least ten times. The V gene is TRBV9, the J gene TRBJ2-3; D tentatively fits TRBD1 or TRBD2 (5 bases each). V was pared by 5 bases and J by 3 bases, with 13 bases between. CDR3 length: 14 amino acids. Germline V gene lookup returns CDR1 SGDLS and CDR2 YYNGEE. The CDR3 DNA reads as TGTGCCAGCAGTTTCGGGACCGAGACAGATACGCAGTATTTT. It codes for CASSFGTETDTQYF.

There are a few counts of this clonotype. The chain combines TRBV27 with TRBJ1-1; D possibly corresponds to TRBD1 (5 bases). Trimming stripped 2 bases from V and 11 bases from J, with 24 bases between. The CDR3 contains 16 residues. The germline V gene encodes CDR1 MNHEY and CDR2 SMNVEV (reference sequence). Here the CDR3 reads CASSLILGQGPTEAFF. DNA for the CDR3: TGTGCCAGCAGTTTAATTCTGGGGCAGGGTCCTACGGAGGCTTTCTTT.

This chain connects TRBV14 to TRBJ2-7, with 9 nucleotides matching TRBD1. The CDR3 is made up of 15 amino acids. Germline CDR1 reads SGHDN; CDR2 reads FVKESK. The J segment lost 3 bases and the V segment lost 1 base, leaving 4 bases of the junction unmatched. DNA of the CDR3: TGTGCCAGCAGCCAAGGACAGGGGGTCGGCTACGAGCAGTACTTC. The encoded protein is CASSQGQGVGYEQYF.

With respect to this clonotype: A much larger clone is a single base away; this may be a read error. The chain joins TRBV3-1 to TRBJ2-3; no clear D. CDR3 length: 12 amino acids. Looked up from germline, CDR1 is LGHDT and CDR2 is YNNKEL (reference sequence). The CDR3 loop is CAGSQVGHTQYF. The CDR3 bases are TGTGCCGGCAGCCAAGTGGGCCATACGCAGTATTTT.

The genes are TRBV5-6 and TRBJ1-2; TRBD1 matches 7 bases. CDR1 and CDR2 from the germline V gene are SGHDT and YYEEEE. The length of the CDR3 is 17 residues. Trimming removed 4 bases from V and 3 bases from J; junction bases left unmatched: 15. The CDR3 DNA reads TGTGCCAGCAGCGGGGAGGTCGGACAGGCCTTAGACTATGGCTACACCTTC. Its protein product is CASSGEVGQALDYGYTF.

The rearrangement links TRBV18 to TRBJ2-3; D is unclear. This CDR3 comprises 14 residues. The V gene's germline CDR1 is KGHSH and CDR2 LQKENI. V lost 6 bases to trimming and J lost 1 base, with 11 bases between them. The CDR3 region is CASSSVVGTDTQYF. In DNA, the CDR3 is TGTGCCAGCTCTTCCGTGGTGGGCACAGATACGCAGTATTTT.

This clonotype was counted at least ten times. The genes are TRBV12-3 or TRBV12-4 and TRBJ2-5; 7 bases align to TRBD2. The V segment lost 5 bases and the J segment 4 bases; nucleotides outside the gene matches: 13. The CDR3 covers 16 residues. The CDR3 is CASSRGGPGGAETQYF. The CDR3 DNA follows: TGTGCCAGCAGTCGAGGAGGGCCGGGGGGTGCAGAGACCCAGTACTTC.

This clonotype was seen repeatedly, ten times or more. The chain uses TRBV7-9 and TRBJ1-2; no clear D. Germline CDR1 reads SEHNR; CDR2 reads FQNEAQ (reference sequence). This CDR3 is built from 15 residues. Trimming shortened V by 1 base and J by 2 bases, and 11 bases separated the two germline ends. DNA of the CDR3: TGTGCCAGCAGCTTAGGCGGAGGGCCCAACTATGGCTACACCTTC. Encoded protein: CASSLGGGPNYGYTF.

In this sample, this clonotype turned up many times. The chain is built from TRBV5-5 and TRBJ2-5, with TRBD1 as a possible D gene (6 bases). V was clipped by 1 base and J by 2 bases, with 9 bases between them. Germline V CDR1 and CDR2: SGHKS, YYEKEE (reference sequence). There are 14 residues in the CDR3. The chain's CDR3 is CASSLTGMQETQYF. The CDR3 coding sequence is TGTGCCAGCAGCTTGACAGGGATGCAAGAGACCCAGTACTTC.

This clonotype was counted a single time. The chain links TRBV2 to TRBJ1-2, with D possibly matching TRBD1 (6 bases). Between the trimmed V and J ends, which lost 3 bases and 4 bases, there was a span of 12 bases. CDR1 is SNHLY, CDR2 FYNNEI, per germline. The length of the CDR3 is 14 residues. The CDR3 here is CASSDQGPGYGYTF. DNA for the CDR3: TGTGCCAGCAGTGATCAGGGGCCTGGCTATGGCTACACCTTC.

There are many counts of this clonotype. The chain employs TRBV12-3 or TRBV12-4 and TRBJ2-5; 10 bases fit TRBD2. Trimming took 5 bases from V and 5 from J; bases not matched to a gene: 5. The CDR3 covers 14 residues. CDR3 sequence (DNA): TGTGCCAGCAGTCGCAGCGGGGGGGCGGAGACCCAGTACTTC. It codes for CASSRSGGAETQYF.

The J gene is TRBJ1-5, the V gene TRBV12-3 or TRBV12-4, with a tentative D call TRBD1 (5 bases). There are 16 residues in the CDR3. Deletions cut 1 base from V and 10 bases from J, with 20 bases between. CDR3 sequence (DNA): TGTGCCAGCAGTTTAGTAGAAACAAGGGGCGGGGAACCCCAGCATTTT. Translated: CASSLVETRGGEPQHF.

The chain recombines TRBV7-2 with TRBJ2-3, with a tentative D call TRBD2 (5 bases). The V end lost 5 bases, the J end lost 8 bases, and 17 bases lay between the germline ends. The V gene's germline CDR1 is SGHTA and CDR2 FQGNSA. The CDR3 loop spans 14 amino acids. The CDR3 bases are TGTGCCAGCAGCCCGACAATAAGTGGAGGTACGCAGTATTTT. As protein: CASSPTISGGTQYF. Variable domain in full (rest from reference TRBV7-2 and TRBJ2-3): GAGVSQSPSNKVTEKGKDVELRCDPISGHTALYWYRQSLGQGLEFLIYFQGNSAPDKSGLPSDRFSAERTGGSVSTLTIQRTQQEDSAVYLCASSPTISGGTQYFGPGTRLTVL.

The rearrangement uses TRBV6-5 and TRBJ1-2; D not resolved. The V end lost 3 bases, the J end lost 6 bases, and 14 bases lay between the germline ends. In germline, CDR1 is MNHEY, CDR2 SVGAGI. The CDR3 runs to 14 residues. CDR3 DNA sequence: TGTGCCAGCAGTTATAGGCCCCAGACACATGGCTACACCTTC. It translates to CASSYRPQTHGYTF.

This clonotype was observed at least ten times. The rearrangement links TRBV12-3 or TRBV12-4 to TRBJ2-3; 12 positions agree with TRBD1. This CDR3 region has 14 residues. Trimming cost V 6 bases and J 7 bases; bases outside gene matches: 5. The CDR3 nucleotides read TGTGCCAGCAGAGGGACAGGGGGCACGAATACGCAGTATTTT. Translated, it gives CASRGTGGTNTQYF.

This clonotype was picked up many times. The chain is built from TRBV9 and TRBJ1-2; a weak D match, TRBD1 (6 bases). This CDR3 is 14 amino acids long. Germline CDR1 and CDR2: SGDLS and YYNGEE. The V gene lost 3 bases and the J gene lost 4 bases, with 13 bases spanning the gap. CDR3 in DNA: TGTGCCAGCAGCGAGATGGACAGTCTCTATGGCTACACCTTC. Protein: CASSEMDSLYGYTF.

To note about this clonotype: The DNA is left out, because the CDR3 cannot be placed on it with certainty; the CDR3 is given as TCRdb lists it. J is TRBJ2-2 and V is TRBV7-2; TRBD1, as called in the table, went unchecked against the DNA. Inclusive of both ends, the CDR3 amounts to 16 amino acids. The V gene's germline CDR1 is SGHTA and CDR2 FQGNSA. The CDR3 sequence: CASSLVATGSTGEPFF.

V gene TRBV12-3 or TRBV12-4 combines with J gene TRBJ1-1, with a tentative D call TRBD1 (5 bases). Trimming shortened V by 11 bases and J by 2 bases, and 24 bases separated the two germline ends. This CDR3 comprises 16 residues. CDR3 DNA sequence: TGTGCCGGCACCCCCCGCGGGGAGGGGACCAACACTGAAGCTTTCTTT. Translated: CAGTPRGEGTNTEAFF.

In this sample, this clonotype turned up many times. V gene TRBV6-1 combines with J gene TRBJ2-4; possibly TRBD1 or TRBD2 for D (5 bases each). The CDR3 extends over 18 amino acids. V shed 1 base and J shed 3 bases, with 19 bases lying between them. The germline V gene encodes CDR1 MNHNS and CDR2 SASEGT. The CDR3 nucleotides are TGTGCCAGCAGTGAAGTGCGAGGGCGGGTGGGGGTCAAAAACATTCAGTACTTC. Translating gives CASSEVRGRVGVKNIQYF.

This clonotype has a handful of counts. The rearrangement links TRBV7-2 to TRBJ2-2; 7 bases map to TRBD2. Germline V lookup: CDR1 SGHTA, CDR2 FQGNSA. J gave up 9 bases and V 1 base, and 2 bases lay outside the gene matches. The CDR3 covers 13 residues. Here the CDR3 reads CASSLGGLRELFF. The CDR3 nucleotides are TGTGCCAGCAGCTTAGGGGGACTACGGGAGCTGTTTTTT.

The chain uses TRBV29-1 and TRBJ2-3; TRBD2 aligns across 12 bases. The CDR3 consists of 13 residues. CDR1 SQVTM and CDR2 ANQGSEA come from the germline V gene. V shed 6 bases, J shed 6 bases, and the junction held 4 bases outside the gene matches. The chain's CDR3 is CSVQGLAGDTQYF. CDR3 nucleotide sequence: TGCAGCGTCCAGGGACTAGCGGGCGATACGCAGTATTTT.

This clonotype occurred many times. The genes are TRBV27 and TRBJ2-3, with TRBD1 identical over 7 bases. Trimming removed 4 bases from V and 5 bases from J; junction bases left unmatched: 9. The CDR3 spans 15 residues. The V gene's germline CDR1 is MNHEY and CDR2 SMNVEV (reference sequence). The CDR3 sequence is CASSSLGQVGDTQYF. In nucleotides, the CDR3 is TGTGCCAGCAGTTCCTTAGGACAGGTGGGAGATACGCAGTATTTT.

This clonotype was detected many times. V and J are TRBV7-2 and TRBJ2-3; 9 nucleotides align to TRBD1. This CDR3 is built from 18 residues. V lost 1 base, J lost 10 bases, and 18 bases stayed unmatched. Germline values: CDR1 SGHTA, CDR2 FQGNSA. The CDR3 protein is CASSLDRGRGSTVQSQYF. The CDR3, as DNA: TGTGCCAGCAGCTTAGACAGGGGGCGAGGGTCCACCGTCCAATCGCAGTATTTT.

This clonotype was picked up many times. For the CDR3, the DNA is TGTGCCAGCAGCTTAGCCTTCCCGAACGCTAAAAACATTCAGTACTTC. Translating gives CASSLAFPNAKNIQYF. The chain recombines TRBV7-2 with TRBJ2-4; D unclear. Germline CDR1 reads SGHTA; CDR2 reads FQGNSA. The CDR3 consists of 16 residues. Trimming stripped 0 bases from V and 4 bases from J, with 13 bases between.